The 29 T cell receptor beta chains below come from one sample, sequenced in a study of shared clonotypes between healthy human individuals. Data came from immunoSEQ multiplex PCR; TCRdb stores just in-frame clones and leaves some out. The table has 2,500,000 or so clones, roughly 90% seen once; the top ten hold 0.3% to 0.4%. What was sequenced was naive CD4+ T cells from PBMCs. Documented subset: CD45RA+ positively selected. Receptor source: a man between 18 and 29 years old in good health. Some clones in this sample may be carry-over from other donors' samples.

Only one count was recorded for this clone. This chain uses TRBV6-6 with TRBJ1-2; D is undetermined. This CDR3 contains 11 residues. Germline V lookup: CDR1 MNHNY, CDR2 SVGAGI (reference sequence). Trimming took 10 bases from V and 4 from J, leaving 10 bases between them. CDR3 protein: CATTSGYGYTF. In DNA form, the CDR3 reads TGTGCCACTACCTCGGGCTATGGCTACACCTTC.

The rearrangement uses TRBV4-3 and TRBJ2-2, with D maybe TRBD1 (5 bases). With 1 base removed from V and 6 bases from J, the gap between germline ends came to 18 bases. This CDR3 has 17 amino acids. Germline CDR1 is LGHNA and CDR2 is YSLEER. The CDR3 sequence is CASSQGSGVEGAGELFF. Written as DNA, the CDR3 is TGCGCCAGCAGCCAAGGTTCAGGCGTCGAAGGGGCCGGGGAGCTGTTTTTT.

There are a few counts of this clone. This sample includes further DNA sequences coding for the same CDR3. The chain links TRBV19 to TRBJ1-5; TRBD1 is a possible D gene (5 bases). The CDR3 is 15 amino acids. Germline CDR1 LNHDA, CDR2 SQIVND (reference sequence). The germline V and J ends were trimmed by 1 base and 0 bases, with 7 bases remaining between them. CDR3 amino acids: CASSIGGSSNQPQHF. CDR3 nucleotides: TGTGCCAGTAGTATAGGGGGGAGTAGCAATCAGCCCCAGCATTTT.

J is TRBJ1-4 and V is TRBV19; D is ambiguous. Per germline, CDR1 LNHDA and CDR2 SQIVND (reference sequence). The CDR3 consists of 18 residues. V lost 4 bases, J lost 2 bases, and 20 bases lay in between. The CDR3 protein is CASSKIRQAIQTNEKLFF. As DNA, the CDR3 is TGTGCCAGTAGTAAAATCCGGCAGGCGATACAGACTAATGAAAAACTGTTTTTT.

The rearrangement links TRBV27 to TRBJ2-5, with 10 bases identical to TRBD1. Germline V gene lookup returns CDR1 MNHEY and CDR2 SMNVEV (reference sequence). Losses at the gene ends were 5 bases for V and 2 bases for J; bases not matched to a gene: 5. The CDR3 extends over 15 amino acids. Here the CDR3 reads CASSKGQGGQETQYF. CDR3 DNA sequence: TGTGCCAGCAGTAAAGGACAGGGGGGACAAGAGACCCAGTACTTC.

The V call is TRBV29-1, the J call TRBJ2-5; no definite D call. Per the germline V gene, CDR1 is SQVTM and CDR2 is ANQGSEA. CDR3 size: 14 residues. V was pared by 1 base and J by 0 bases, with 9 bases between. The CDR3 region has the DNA TGCAGCGTTGAAGGAAGTGCTTACCAAGAGACCCAGTACTTC. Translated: CSVEGSAYQETQYF.

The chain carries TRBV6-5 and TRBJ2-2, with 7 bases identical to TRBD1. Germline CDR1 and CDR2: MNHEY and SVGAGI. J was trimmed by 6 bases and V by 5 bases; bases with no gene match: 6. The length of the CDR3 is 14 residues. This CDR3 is CASSRDRDPGELFF. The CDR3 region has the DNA TGTGCCAGCAGTCGCGACAGGGACCCCGGGGAGCTGTTTTTT.

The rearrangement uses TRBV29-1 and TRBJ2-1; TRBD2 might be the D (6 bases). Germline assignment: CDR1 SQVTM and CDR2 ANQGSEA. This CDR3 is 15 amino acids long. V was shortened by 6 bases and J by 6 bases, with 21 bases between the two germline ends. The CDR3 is CSVLGPREWGNEQFF. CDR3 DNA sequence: TGCAGCGTCCTGGGACCACGGGAGTGGGGCAATGAGCAGTTCTTC.

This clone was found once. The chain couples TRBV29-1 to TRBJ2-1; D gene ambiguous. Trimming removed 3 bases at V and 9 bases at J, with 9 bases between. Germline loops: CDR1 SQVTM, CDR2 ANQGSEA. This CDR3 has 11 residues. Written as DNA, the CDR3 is TGCAGCGTTGACGGGTGGACTGAGCAGTTCTTC. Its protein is CSVDGWTEQFF.

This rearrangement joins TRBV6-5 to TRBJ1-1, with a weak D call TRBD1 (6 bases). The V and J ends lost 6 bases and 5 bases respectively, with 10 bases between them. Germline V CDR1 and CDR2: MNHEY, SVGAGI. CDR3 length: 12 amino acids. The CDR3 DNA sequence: TGTGCCAGCAGACACAGGGAAACTGAAGCTTTCTTT. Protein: CASRHRETEAFF.

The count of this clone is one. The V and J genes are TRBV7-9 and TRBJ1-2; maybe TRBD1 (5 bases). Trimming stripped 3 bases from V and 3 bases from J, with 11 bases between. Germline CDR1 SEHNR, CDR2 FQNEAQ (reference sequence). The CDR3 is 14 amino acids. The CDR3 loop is CASSFTGGDYGYTF. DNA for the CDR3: TGTGCCAGCAGCTTCACAGGCGGGGACTATGGCTACACCTTC.

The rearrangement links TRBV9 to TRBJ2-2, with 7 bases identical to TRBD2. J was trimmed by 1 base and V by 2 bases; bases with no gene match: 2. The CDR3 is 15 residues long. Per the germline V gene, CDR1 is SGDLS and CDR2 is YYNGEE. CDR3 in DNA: TGTGCCAGCAGCGTTTCGGGAGGGAACACCGGGGAGCTGTTTTTT. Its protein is CASSVSGGNTGELFF.

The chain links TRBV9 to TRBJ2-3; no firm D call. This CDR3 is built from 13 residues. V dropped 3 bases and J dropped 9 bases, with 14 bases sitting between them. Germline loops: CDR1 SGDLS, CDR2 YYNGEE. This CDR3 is CASSANTAGTQYF. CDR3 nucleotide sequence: TGTGCCAGCAGCGCAAATACTGCCGGAACGCAGTATTTT.

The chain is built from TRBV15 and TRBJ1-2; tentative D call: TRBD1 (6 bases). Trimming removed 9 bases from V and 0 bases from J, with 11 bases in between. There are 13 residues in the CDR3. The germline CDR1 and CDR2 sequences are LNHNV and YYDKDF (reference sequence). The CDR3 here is CATRTAANYGYTF. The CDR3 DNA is TGTGCCACTCGGACAGCCGCTAACTATGGCTACACCTTC. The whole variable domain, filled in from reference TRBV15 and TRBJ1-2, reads DAMVIQNPRYQVTQFGKPVTLSCSQTLNHNVMYWYQQKSSQAPKLLFHYYDKDFNNEADTPDNFQSRRPNTSFCFLDIRSPGLGDTAMYLCATRTAANYGYTFGSGTRLTVV.

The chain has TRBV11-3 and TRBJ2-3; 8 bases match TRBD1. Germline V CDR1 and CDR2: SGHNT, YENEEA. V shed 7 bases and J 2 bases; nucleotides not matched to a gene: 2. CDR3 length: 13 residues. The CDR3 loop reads CASMDRATDTQYF. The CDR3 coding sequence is TGTGCCAGCATGGACAGGGCCACAGATACGCAGTATTTT. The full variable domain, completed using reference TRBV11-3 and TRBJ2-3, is EAGVVQSPRYKIIEKKQPVAFWCNPISGHNTLYWYLQNLGQGPELLIRYENEEAVDDSQLPKDRFSAERLKGVDSTLKIQPAELGDSAVYLCASMDRATDTQYFGPGTRLTVL.

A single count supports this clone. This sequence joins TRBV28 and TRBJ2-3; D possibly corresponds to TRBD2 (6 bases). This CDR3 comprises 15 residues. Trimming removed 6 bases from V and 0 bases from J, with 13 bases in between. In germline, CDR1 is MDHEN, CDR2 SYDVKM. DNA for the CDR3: TGTGCCAGCAGCCTACCGGGGGTTAGCACAGATACGCAGTATTTT. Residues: CASSLPGVSTDTQYF. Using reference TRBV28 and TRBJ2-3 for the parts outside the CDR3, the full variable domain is DVKVTQSSRYLVKRTGEKVFLECVQDMDHENMFWYRQDPGLGLRLIYFSYDVKMKEKGDIPEGYSVSREKKERFSLILESASTNQTSMYLCASSLPGVSTDTQYFGPGTRLTVL.

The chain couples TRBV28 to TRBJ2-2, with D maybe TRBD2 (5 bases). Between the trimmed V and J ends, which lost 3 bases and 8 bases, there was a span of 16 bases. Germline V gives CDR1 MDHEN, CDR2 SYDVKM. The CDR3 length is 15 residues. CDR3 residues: CASSFRFGMLGELFF. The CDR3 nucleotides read TGTGCCAGCAGTTTCCGCTTCGGGATGTTAGGGGAGCTGTTTTTT.

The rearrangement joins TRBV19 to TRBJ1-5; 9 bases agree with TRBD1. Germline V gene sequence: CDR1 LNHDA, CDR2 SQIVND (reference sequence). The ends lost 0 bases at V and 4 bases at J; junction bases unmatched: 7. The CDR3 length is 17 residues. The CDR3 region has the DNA TGTGCCAGTAGTATAGACCCCGGGACAGGGAGAAATCAGCCCCAGCATTTT. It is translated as CASSIDPGTGRNQPQHF.

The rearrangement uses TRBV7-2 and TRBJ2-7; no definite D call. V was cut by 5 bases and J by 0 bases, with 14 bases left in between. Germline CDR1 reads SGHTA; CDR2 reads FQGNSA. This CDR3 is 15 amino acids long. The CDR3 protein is CASSPSTLDSYEQYF. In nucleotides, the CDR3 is TGTGCCAGCAGCCCCTCTACACTGGACTCCTACGAGCAGTACTTC. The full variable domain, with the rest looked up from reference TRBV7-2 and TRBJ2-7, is GAGVSQSPSNKVTEKGKDVELRCDPISGHTALYWYRQSLGQGLEFLIYFQGNSAPDKSGLPSDRFSAERTGGSVSTLTIQRTQQEDSAVYLCASSPSTLDSYEQYFGPGTRLTVT.

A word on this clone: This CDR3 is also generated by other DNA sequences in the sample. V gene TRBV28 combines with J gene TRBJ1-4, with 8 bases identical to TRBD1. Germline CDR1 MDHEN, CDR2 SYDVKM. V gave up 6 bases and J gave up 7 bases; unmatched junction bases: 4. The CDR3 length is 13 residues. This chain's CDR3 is CASSPGGGEKLFF. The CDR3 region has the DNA TGTGCCAGCAGCCCAGGGGGCGGTGAAAAACTGTTTTTT.

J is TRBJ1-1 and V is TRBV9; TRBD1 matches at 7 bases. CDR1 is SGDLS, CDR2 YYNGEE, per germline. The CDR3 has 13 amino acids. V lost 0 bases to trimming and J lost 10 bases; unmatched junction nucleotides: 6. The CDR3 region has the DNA TGTGCCAGCAGCGTAGGACAGGGTAACGTAGCTTTCTTT. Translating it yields CASSVGQGNVAFF.

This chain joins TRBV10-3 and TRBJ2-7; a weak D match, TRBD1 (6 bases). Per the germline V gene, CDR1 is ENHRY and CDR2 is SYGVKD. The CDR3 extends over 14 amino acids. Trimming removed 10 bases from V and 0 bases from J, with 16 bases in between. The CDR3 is CASRLRDNSYEQYF. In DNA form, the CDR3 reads TGTGCCAGCAGGCTCCGGGACAACTCCTACGAGCAGTACTTC.

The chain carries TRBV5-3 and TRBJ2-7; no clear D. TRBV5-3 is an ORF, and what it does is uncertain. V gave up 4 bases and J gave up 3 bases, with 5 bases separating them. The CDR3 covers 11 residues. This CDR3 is CARSRIYEQYF. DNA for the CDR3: TGTGCCAGAAGCCGCATCTACGAGCAGTACTTC.

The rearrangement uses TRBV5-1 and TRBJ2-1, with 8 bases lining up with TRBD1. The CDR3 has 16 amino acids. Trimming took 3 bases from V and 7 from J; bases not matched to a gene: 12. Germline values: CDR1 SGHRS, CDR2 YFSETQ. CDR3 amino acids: CASSSRTGPAGNEQFF. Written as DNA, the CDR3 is TGCGCCAGCAGCTCTAGGACAGGGCCTGCGGGGAATGAGCAGTTCTTC.

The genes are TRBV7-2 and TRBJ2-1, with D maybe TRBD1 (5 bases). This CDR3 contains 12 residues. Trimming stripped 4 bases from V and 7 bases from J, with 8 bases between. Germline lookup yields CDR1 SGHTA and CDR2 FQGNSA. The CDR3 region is CASSSTGNEQFF. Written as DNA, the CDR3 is TGTGCCAGCAGCTCCACAGGAAATGAGCAGTTCTTC.

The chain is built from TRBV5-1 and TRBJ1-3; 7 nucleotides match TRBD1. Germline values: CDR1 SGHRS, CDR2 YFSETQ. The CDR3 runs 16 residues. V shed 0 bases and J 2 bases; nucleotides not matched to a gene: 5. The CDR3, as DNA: TGCGCCAGCAGCTTGGTCATACAGGGGCCTGGAAACACCATATATTTT. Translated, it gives CASSLVIQGPGNTIYF.

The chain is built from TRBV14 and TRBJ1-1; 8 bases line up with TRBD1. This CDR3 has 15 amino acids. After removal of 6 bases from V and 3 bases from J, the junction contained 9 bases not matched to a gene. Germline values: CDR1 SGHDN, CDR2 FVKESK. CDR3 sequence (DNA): TGTGCCAGCAGATCCCCCGGGACAGGAGACACTGAAGCTTTCTTT. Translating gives CASRSPGTGDTEAFF.

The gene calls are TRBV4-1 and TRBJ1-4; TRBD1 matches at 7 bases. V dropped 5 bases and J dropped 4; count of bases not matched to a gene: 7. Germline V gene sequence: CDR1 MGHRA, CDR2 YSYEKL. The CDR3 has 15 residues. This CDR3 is CASSGKDRFNEKLFF. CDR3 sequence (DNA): TGCGCCAGCAGCGGTAAGGACAGGTTTAATGAAAAACTGTTTTTT.

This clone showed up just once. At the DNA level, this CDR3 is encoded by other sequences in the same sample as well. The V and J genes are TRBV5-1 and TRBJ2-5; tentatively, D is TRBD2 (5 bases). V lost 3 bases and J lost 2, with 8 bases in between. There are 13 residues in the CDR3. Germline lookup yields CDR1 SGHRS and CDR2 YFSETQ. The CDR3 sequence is CASSSLGQETQYF. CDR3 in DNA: TGCGCCAGCAGCTCACTAGGACAAGAGACCCAGTACTTC. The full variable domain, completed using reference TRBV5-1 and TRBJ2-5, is KAGVTQTPRYLIKTRGQQVTLSCSPISGHRSVSWYQQTPGQGLQFLFEYFSETQRNKGNFPGRFSGRQFSNSRSEMNVSTLELGDSALYLCASSSLGQETQYFGPGTRLLVL.